The 30 T cell receptor beta chains presented below share a single source sample, sequenced in a study of tumor-infiltrating lymphocytes in oesophageal squamous cell carcinoma. TCRdb reprocessed the PCR reads via MiXCR and lists one record per CDR3 protein. The sample includes under 20,000 distinct CDR3 sequences, over 40% of them seen just once. Sequenced input: normal esophageal tissue next to the tumor. These receptors came from a male donor with esophageal squamous cell carcinoma.

Judged by abundance, this clonotype is medium-sized. The chain joins TRBV7-2 to TRBJ2-3; TRBD2 might be the D (5 bases). Germline V gene lookup returns CDR1 SGHTA and CDR2 FQGNSA. The CDR3 length is 13 residues. Trimming cost V 3 bases and J 9 bases, with 13 bases left between them. For the CDR3, the DNA is TGTGCCAGCAGCTTGGTCTATGGGGAGACGCAGTATTTT. It codes for CASSLVYGETQYF.

The J gene is TRBJ1-5, the V gene TRBV20-1; no clear D. Deletions cut 4 bases from V and 4 bases from J, with 8 bases between. Germline-derived CDR1 and CDR2 are DFQATT and SNEGSKA (reference sequence). The CDR3 totals 12 residues. The CDR3 region has the DNA TGCAGTGCTACCGATCCGAATCAGCCCCAGCATTTT. It encodes CSATDPNQPQHF.

This clonotype was found many times. The chain recombines TRBV4-3 with TRBJ2-7; a possible D gene is TRBD1 (7 bases). Germline V gene sequence: CDR1 LGHNA, CDR2 YSLEER. Trimming stripped 1 base from V and 2 bases from J, with 18 bases between. The CDR3 contains 17 residues. The CDR3 spells CASSQASTGRIPYEQYF. Written as DNA, the CDR3 is TGCGCCAGCAGCCAAGCCTCGACAGGGAGGATCCCCTACGAGCAGTACTTC.

The genes are TRBV2 and TRBJ1-2, with D possibly TRBD1 on 5 matching bases. This CDR3 has 17 amino acids. V lost 2 bases to trimming and J lost 6 bases, with 22 bases between them. Germline loops: CDR1 SNHLY, CDR2 FYNNEI. CDR3 coding DNA: TGTGCCAGCAGTGAATCTGGGTCAACCAAGCCGGGGGATGGCTACACCTTC. Amino acid sequence: CASSESGSTKPGDGYTF.

This clonotype was recorded only once. This chain connects TRBV7-2 to TRBJ2-5, with D perhaps matching TRBD1 (6 bases). The CDR3 consists of 14 residues. Trimming cost V 4 bases and J 5 bases, with 14 bases left between them. The germline V gene encodes CDR1 SGHTA and CDR2 FQGNSA. CDR3 in amino acids: CASSSPGGWETQYF. The CDR3 DNA sequence: TGTGCCAGCAGCTCCCCTGGGGGCTGGGAGACCCAGTACTTC.

This clonotype was observed many times. J is TRBJ1-1 and V is TRBV28; 10 bases line up with TRBD1. Trimming at V came to 6 bases and at J to 3 bases, leaving 10 bases not matched to a gene. Germline V CDR1 and CDR2: MDHEN, SYDVKM. This CDR3 spans 16 amino acids. CDR3 residues: CASSSPGQGRDTEAFF. In nucleotides, the CDR3 is TGTGCCAGCAGCTCCCCGGGACAGGGGAGGGACACTGAAGCTTTCTTT.

The CDR3 sequence: CASSIGQGYGSYNEQFF. The CDR3 coding sequence is TGTGCCAGTAGTATTGGACAGGGGTATGGCTCCTACAATGAGCAGTTCTTC. This sequence joins TRBV19 and TRBJ2-1; 9 nucleotides agree with TRBD1. This CDR3 contains 17 residues. CDR1 and CDR2 (germline): LNHDA, SQIVND (reference sequence). Trimming took 3 bases from V and 0 from J; bases not matched to a gene: 6.

The chain uses TRBV11-2 and TRBJ2-1; 10 bases agree with TRBD1. In germline, CDR1 is SGHAT, CDR2 FQNNGV. The V and J ends lost 3 bases and 4 bases, in that order; junction bases with no gene match: 6. The CDR3 runs 16 residues. This CDR3 reads CASSLGTGVGYNEQFF. As DNA, the CDR3 is TGTGCCAGCAGCTTGGGGACAGGGGTAGGGTACAATGAGCAGTTCTTC.

This clonotype was detected only a few times. Just one base apart from a much larger clone, this may be a read error. The chain carries TRBV11-2 and TRBJ2-3; 9 bases fit TRBD1. The J call could be wrong; TRBJ2-1 is a better fit for the DNA end. The CDR3 totals 14 residues. Germline CDR1 reads SGHAT; CDR2 reads FQNNGV. The CDR3: CASSSGQGHYEQFF. CDR3 sequence (DNA): TGTGCCAGCAGCTCCGGACAGGGGCACTACGAGCAGTTCTTC.

This clonotype was seen a few times. The chain is built from TRBV7-2 and TRBJ2-2; tentative D call: TRBD1 (6 bases). The CDR3 length is 14 residues. V gave up 3 bases and J gave up 3 bases, with 8 bases separating them. Germline CDR1 reads SGHTA; CDR2 reads FQGNSA. The CDR3 DNA is TGTGCCAGCAGCTTCGGACAGCACACCGGGGAGCTGTTTTTT. Its translation is CASSFGQHTGELFF.

The chain couples TRBV6-1 to TRBJ2-1, with D maybe TRBD2 (6 bases). CDR3 size: 15 residues. V shed 2 bases and J shed 3 bases, with 11 bases lying between them. The germline V gene encodes CDR1 MNHNS and CDR2 SASEGT. CDR3 in DNA: TGTGCCAGCAGTGAACCCGGGAGTTTCTACAATGAGCAGTTCTTC. Amino acids: CASSEPGSFYNEQFF.

This clonotype was detected once. The J gene is TRBJ2-5, the V gene TRBV7-2, with D unresolved. The J call is in doubt because the DNA end fits TRBJ2-7 better. This CDR3 comprises 11 residues. The V gene's germline CDR1 is SGHTA and CDR2 FQGNSA. This CDR3 reads CASSLSLEQYF. The CDR3 DNA sequence: TGTGCCAGCAGCTTATCTCTCGAGCAGTACTTC.

This clonotype occurred a few times. This CDR3 reads CATTPSPGTSGSSTDTQYF. The CDR3 DNA is TGTGCCACCACCCCTAGTCCCGGGACTAGCGGCTCTAGCACAGATACGCAGTATTTT. The V and J genes are TRBV24-1 and TRBJ2-3, with 11 bases matching TRBD2. V was pared by 8 bases and J by 0 bases, with 15 bases of the junction left unmatched. Germline CDR1 and CDR2: KGHDR and SFDVKD. The CDR3 spans 19 residues.

V and J are TRBV10-3 and TRBJ2-5, with 9 bases matching TRBD2. There are 13 residues in the CDR3. J was trimmed by 13 bases and V by 6 bases; bases with no gene match: 12. Germline V gene lookup returns CDR1 ENHRY and CDR2 SYGVKD. DNA of the CDR3: TGTGCCATCAGACCCGGGACTAGCCACGACCCGTACTTC. This encodes CAIRPGTSHDPYF.

This clonotype was observed a few times. Lacking the conserved final phenylalanine or tryptophan, this CDR3 likely reflects a read error. The DNA is omitted, as the CDR3 cannot be located on it reliably, and the CDR3 follows TCRdb's listing. V gene TRBV28 combines with J gene TRBJ2-3; TRBD1 is the table's D call and was not checked against the DNA. The germline CDR1 and CDR2 sequences are MDHEN and SYDVKM. The CDR3 extends over 15 residues, inclusive of both ends. CDR3 in amino acids: CASSFRPGRSTSSTS.

In this sample, this clonotype turned up a few times. The gene calls are TRBV20-1 and TRBJ2-4, with 9 bases identical to TRBD2. The end of the DNA aligns better with TRBJ2-5, so the J call may be wrong. The CDR3 covers 16 residues. Germline V CDR1 and CDR2: DFQATT, SNEGSKA (reference sequence). CDR3 sequence reads: CSASEASGKSAETQYF. CDR3 nucleotide sequence: TGCAGTGCCTCAGAGGCTAGCGGGAAAAGCGCGGAGACCCAGTACTTC.

This clonotype was observed at least ten times. This chain connects TRBV6-1 to TRBJ2-7; 8 bases match TRBD2. This CDR3 spans 17 amino acids. The ends lost 6 bases at V and 7 bases at J; junction bases unmatched: 20. Per germline, CDR1 MNHNS and CDR2 SASEGT. The CDR3 DNA sequence: TGTGCCAGCAGAATCACGGACGGCGGGGGGTATTACAATGAGCAGTACTTC. Translation gives CASRITDGGGYYNEQYF.

This clonotype was detected many times. Relative to the germline gene, one junction end is altered; a read error may explain this. This chain uses TRBV7-7 with TRBJ2-2; D unresolved. The CDR3 has 13 residues. Germline V lookup: CDR1 SSHAT, CDR2 FNYEAQ (reference sequence). This CDR3 is CASSLDRAGELFF. In DNA, the CDR3 is TGTGCTAGCAGCTTAGATCGCGCCGGGGAGCTGTTTTTT.

This clonotype has a count of ten or more. The CDR3 reads CASSLGAPGANVLTF. CDR3 DNA: TGTGCCAGCAGCTTGGGGGCGCCTGGGGCCAACGTCCTGACTTTC. This chain links TRBV7-3 with TRBJ2-6; D might be TRBD1 (6 bases). V lost 3 bases and J 2 bases, leaving 8 bases between the germline ends. CDR3 length: 15 residues. Germline V gene lookup returns CDR1 SGHTA and CDR2 FQGTGA.

This clonotype was found a few times. V and J are TRBV4-1 and TRBJ2-1; TRBD1 is a possible D gene (5 bases). The J call could be wrong; TRBJ2-7 is a better fit for the DNA end. CDR3 length equals 16 residues. Germline loops: CDR1 MGHRA, CDR2 YSYEKL. CDR3 bases: TGCGCCAGCAGCCAGGAAGACTCCGACAGTTACAATGAGCAGTACTTC. It translates to CASSQEDSDSYNEQYF.

This chain connects TRBV7-2 to TRBJ2-7; TRBD2 agrees at 8 bases. J was trimmed by 5 bases and V by 3 bases; bases with no gene match: 9. The CDR3 runs to 15 residues. Germline V lookup: CDR1 SGHTA, CDR2 FQGNSA. The CDR3 reads CASSLRGADVNEQYF. The CDR3, as DNA: TGTGCCAGCAGCTTGCGGGGGGCCGATGTCAACGAGCAGTACTTC. Supplemented by reference TRBV7-2 and TRBJ2-7, the full variable domain reads GAGVSQSPSNKVTEKGKDVELRCDPISGHTALYWYRQSLGQGLEFLIYFQGNSAPDKSGLPSDRFSAERTGGSVSTLTIQRTQQEDSAVYLCASSLRGADVNEQYFGPGTRLTVT.

In its sample, this clonotype was seen many times. The chain recombines TRBV14 with TRBJ2-2; unclear D gene. The CDR3 runs to 13 residues. The germline CDR1 and CDR2 sequences are SGHDN and FVKESK. Between the trimmed V and J ends, which lost 2 bases and 7 bases, there was a span of 8 bases. CDR3 nucleotides: TGTGCCAGCAGCCAAACACTGGACGGGGAGCTGTTTTTT. It specifies CASSQTLDGELFF. Supplemented by reference TRBV14 and TRBJ2-2, the full variable domain reads EAGVTQFPSHSVIEKGQTVTLRCDPISGHDNLYWYRRVMGKEIKFLLHFVKESKQDESGMPNNRFLAERTGGTYSTLKVQPAELEDSGVYFCASSQTLDGELFFGEGSRLTVL.

This clonotype was recorded a few times. CDR3 nucleotides: TGTGCCACCTCCGGGACAGGGGGCTCTGGGGCCAACGTCCTGACTTTC. This encodes CATSGTGGSGANVLTF. The chain uses TRBV12-3 or TRBV12-4 and TRBJ2-6, with 11 positions matching TRBD1. The CDR3 has 16 amino acids. Germline trimming cut 10 bases from V and 0 bases from J; bases unmatched to any gene: 5.

This clonotype was counted a single time. This chain links TRBV6-5 with TRBJ2-1; D unresolved. V gave up 10 bases and J gave up 0 bases, with 13 bases separating them. Germline-derived CDR1 and CDR2 are MNHEY and SVGAGI. This CDR3 has 14 residues. The CDR3 DNA follows: TGTGCCACAACACTGGCCAGCTCCTACAATGAGCAGTTCTTC. It yields the protein CATTLASSYNEQFF.

Worth noting for this clonotype: Since the CDR3 does not end with the conserved phenylalanine or tryptophan, this likely comes from a read error. The V and J genes are TRBV19 and TRBJ2-7; 7 bases line up with TRBD1. Unmatched junction bases numbered 5, after V lost 10 bases and J lost 2 bases. Germline V gives CDR1 LNHDA, CDR2 SQIVND (reference sequence). The CDR3 spans 12 residues. The CDR3 reads CATATGTYEQYL. The CDR3, as DNA: TGTGCCACAGCGACAGGGACCTACGAGCAGTACTTG.

Comments on this clonotype: One end of the junction is discordant with germline, which a read error may explain. This rearrangement joins TRBV7-8 to TRBJ2-3; 14 positions agree with TRBD2. This CDR3 region has 14 residues. CDR1 and CDR2 from the germline V gene are SGHVS and FQNEAQ. CDR3 DNA: TGTGCCAGCAGCGTAGGATGGACTAGCGGGAGGACCTCTTTT. This sequence encodes CASSVGWTSGRTSF.

This clonotype has a handful of counts. CDR3 nucleotide sequence: TGTGCCAGCAGCTTAGTGGGACAGGTAGGCTACGAGCAGTACTTC. Amino acids: CASSLVGQVGYEQYF. The V gene is TRBV7-2, the J gene TRBJ2-5; 8 positions agree with TRBD1. The better agreement between TRBJ2-7 and the DNA end casts doubt on the J call. The length of the CDR3 is 15 residues. Germline assignment: CDR1 SGHTA and CDR2 FQGNSA.

The chain carries TRBV7-3 and TRBJ1-6, with a possible D match to TRBD1 (5 bases). The germline V gene encodes CDR1 SGHTA and CDR2 FQGTGA. The V and J ends lost 1 base and 8 bases respectively, with 12 bases between them. The CDR3 has 15 amino acids. The CDR3 sequence: CASSLMAGKDSPLHF. In DNA, the CDR3 is TGTGCCAGCAGCTTAATGGCAGGGAAGGATTCACCCCTCCACTTT.

A word on this clonotype: The DNA is left out, because the CDR3 cannot be placed on it with certainty; the CDR3 is given as TCRdb lists it. The chain recombines TRBV6-5 with TRBJ2-4; the DNA was not used to check the table's D call, TRBD1. Inclusive of both ends, the CDR3 amounts to 22 amino acids. Germline values: CDR1 MNHEY, CDR2 SVGAGI. The CDR3 loop reads CASSEGDTPGQGHVPRDPVLRF.

This clonotype was seen just once. The chain combines TRBV19 with TRBJ2-3; D tentatively reads TRBD1 or TRBD2 (5 bases each). Trimming took off 4 bases at V and 14 bases at J, with 22 bases between the two ends. The CDR3 length is 14 residues. The germline V gene has CDR1 LNHDA and CDR2 SQIVND (reference sequence). In nucleotides, the CDR3 is TGTGCCAGTAGTAATAGGGGAGTCACCGGGGAGCTGTATTTT. It is translated as CASSNRGVTGELYF.